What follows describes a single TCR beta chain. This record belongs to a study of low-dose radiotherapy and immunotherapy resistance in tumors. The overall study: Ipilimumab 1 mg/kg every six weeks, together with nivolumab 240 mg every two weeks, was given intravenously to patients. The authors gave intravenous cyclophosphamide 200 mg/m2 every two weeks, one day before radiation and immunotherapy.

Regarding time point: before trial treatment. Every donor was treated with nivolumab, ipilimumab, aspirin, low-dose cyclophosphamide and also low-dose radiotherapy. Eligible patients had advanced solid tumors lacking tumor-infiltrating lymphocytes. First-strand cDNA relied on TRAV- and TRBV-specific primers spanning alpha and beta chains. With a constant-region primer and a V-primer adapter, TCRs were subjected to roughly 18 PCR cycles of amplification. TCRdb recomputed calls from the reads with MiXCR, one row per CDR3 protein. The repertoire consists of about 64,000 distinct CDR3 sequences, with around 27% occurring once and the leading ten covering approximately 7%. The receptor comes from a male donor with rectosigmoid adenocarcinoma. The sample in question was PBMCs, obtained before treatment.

In DNA, the CDR3 is TGTGCCAGCAGTGAATTAGGGGGAAACACCATATATTTT. This codes for CASSELGGNTIYF. The chain has TRBV2 and TRBJ1-3; D is unresolved. V lost 2 bases, J lost 4 bases, and 6 bases lay in between. This CDR3 spans 13 amino acids. Germline CDR1 reads SNHLY; CDR2 reads FYNNEI.